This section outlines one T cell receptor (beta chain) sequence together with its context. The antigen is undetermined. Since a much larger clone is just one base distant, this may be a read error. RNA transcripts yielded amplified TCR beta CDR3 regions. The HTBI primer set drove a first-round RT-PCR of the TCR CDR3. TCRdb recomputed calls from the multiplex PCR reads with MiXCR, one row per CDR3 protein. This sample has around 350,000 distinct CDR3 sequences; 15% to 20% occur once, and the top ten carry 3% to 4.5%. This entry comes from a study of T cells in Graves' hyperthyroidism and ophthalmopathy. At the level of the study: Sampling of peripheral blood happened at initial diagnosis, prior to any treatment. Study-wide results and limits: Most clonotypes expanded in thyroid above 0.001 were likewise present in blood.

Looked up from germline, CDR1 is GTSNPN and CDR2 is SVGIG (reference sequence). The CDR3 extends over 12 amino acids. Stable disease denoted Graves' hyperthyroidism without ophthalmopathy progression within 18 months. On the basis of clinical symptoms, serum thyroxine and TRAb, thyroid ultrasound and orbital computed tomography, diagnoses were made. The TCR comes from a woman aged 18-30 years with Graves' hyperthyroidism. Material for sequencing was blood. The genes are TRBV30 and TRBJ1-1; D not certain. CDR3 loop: CAWRDPNTEACF. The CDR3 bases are TGTGCCTGGAGGGACCCGAACACTGAAGCTTGCTTT. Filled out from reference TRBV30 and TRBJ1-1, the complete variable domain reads SQTIHQWPATLVQPVGSPLSLECTVEGTSNPNLYWYRQAAGRGLQLLFYSVGIGQISSEVPQNLSASRPQDRQFILSSKKLLLSDSGFYLCAWRDPNTEACFGQGTRLTVV.